These 16 T cell receptor beta chains share one sample of origin, sequenced in a study of blood T cell repertoires in COVID-19 (TCRdb year 2020). The library was made by the immunoSEQ multiplex PCR assay. Here the immuneACCESS table is served through TCRdb, limited to in-frame sequences with V and J called. Missing clones are a known gap in these copies; in checked studies unresolved V genes cover under half, and the rest lacks a known reason. Here the sample has 120,000 to 150,000 clones; 80% to 90% occur a single time. Roughly 3.4% of the sample is taken by the ten largest. The source material was PBMCs or T cells enriched from blood (not recorded which). These receptors all stem from a woman between 45 and 65 years old with acute COVID-19.

There are many counts of this clone. The rearrangement links TRBV5-6 to TRBJ1-2; the D gene is possibly TRBD1 (6 bases). Trimming cost V 4 bases and J 2 bases, with 15 bases left between them. Germline V gene sequence: CDR1 SGHDT, CDR2 YYEEEE. CDR3 length: 15 residues. The CDR3 loop reads CASSPGGLGNYGYTF. CDR3 nucleotide sequence: TGTGCCAGCAGCCCCGGGGGGCTGGGAAACTATGGCTACACCTTC.

V gene TRBV6-1 combines with J gene TRBJ1-5; the D gene is possibly TRBD1 (5 bases). This CDR3 has 16 amino acids. Germline V gives CDR1 MNHNS, CDR2 SASEGT. Between the trimmed V and J ends, which lost 3 bases and 6 bases, there was a span of 18 bases. This chain's CDR3 is CASSEGHRRSGQPQHF. The CDR3, as DNA: TGTGCCAGCAGTGAGGGGCACAGGCGAAGTGGTCAGCCCCAGCATTTT.

The gene calls are TRBV27 and TRBJ2-1, with TRBD2 matching over 10 bases. The length of the CDR3 is 16 residues. The germline gives CDR1 MNHEY, CDR2 SMNVEV (reference sequence). J gave up 6 bases and V 5 bases, and 10 bases lay outside the gene matches. The CDR3 nucleotides are TGTGCCAGCAGTCCCAGGCTAGCGGGAGACTGCAATGAGCAGTTCTTC. Translated, it gives CASSPRLAGDCNEQFF.

This clone was detected a few times. The genes are TRBV30 and TRBJ2-1, with D tentatively TRBD2 (5 bases). The CDR3 runs to 13 residues. Germline loops: CDR1 GTSNPN, CDR2 SVGIG (reference sequence). The V gene lost 3 bases and the J gene lost 0 bases, with 6 bases spanning the gap. CDR3 amino acids: CAWSGNSYNEQFF. The CDR3 DNA follows: TGTGCCTGGAGCGGGAACTCCTACAATGAGCAGTTCTTC.

This clone showed up just once. The chain joins TRBV9 to TRBJ2-1, with unresolved D. The germline V gene encodes CDR1 SGDLS and CDR2 YYNGEE. This CDR3 has 15 residues. The ends were cut back, 5 bases at V and 0 bases at J, with 12 bases in the middle. Here the CDR3 reads CASSTQVSSYNEQFF. CDR3 coding DNA: TGTGCCAGCAGTACCCAGGTATCCTCCTACAATGAGCAGTTCTTC.

The chain joins TRBV30 to TRBJ2-7, with TRBD1 as a possible D gene (6 bases). Germline CDR1 reads GTSNPN; CDR2 reads SVGIG (reference sequence). This CDR3 is 12 amino acids long. V dropped 3 bases and J dropped 3 bases, with 9 bases sitting between them. CDR3 loop: CAWSEQGYEQYF. The CDR3 DNA is TGTGCCTGGAGCGAACAGGGCTACGAGCAGTACTTC.

In nucleotides, the CDR3 is TGTGCCAGCAGCTTAGAACCCAGGGTGAATCAGCCCCAGCATTTT. This gives the protein CASSLEPRVNQPQHF. V is TRBV7-2 and J is TRBJ1-5; D is possibly TRBD1 (5 bases). V was shortened by 1 base and J by 4 bases, with 11 bases between the two germline ends. Germline values: CDR1 SGHTA, CDR2 FQGNSA. CDR3 size: 15 residues.

There are a few counts of this clone. V and J are TRBV25-1 and TRBJ2-3, with D maybe TRBD2 (5 bases). The CDR3 length is 14 residues. In germline, CDR1 is MGHDK, CDR2 SYGVNS. Trimming left V 5 bases short and J 5 bases short, with 14 bases between. DNA of the CDR3: TGTGCCAGCAGTAACGGGATGACCCTAGATACGCAGTATTTT. It specifies CASSNGMTLDTQYF.

The chain uses TRBV19 and TRBJ2-7, with a possible D match to TRBD2 (6 bases). The CDR3 length is 14 residues. Trimming took off 9 bases at V and 2 bases at J, with 17 bases between the two ends. Germline V gene data show CDR1 as LNHDA and CDR2 as SQIVND (reference sequence). Here the CDR3 DNA reads TGTGCCAGCCGGCCAATGGGGGGTACCTACGAGCAGTACTTC. It is translated as CASRPMGGTYEQYF.

V usage is TRBV2 and J usage is TRBJ2-1; no clear D gene. Deletions cut 6 bases from V and 2 bases from J, with 14 bases between. The germline gives CDR1 SNHLY, CDR2 FYNNEI. The CDR3 extends over 15 amino acids. The CDR3 region is CASRFELSAYNEQFF. In DNA, the CDR3 is TGTGCCAGCAGATTTGAACTCTCCGCCTACAATGAGCAGTTCTTC.

The chain uses TRBV19 and TRBJ1-2; the match to TRBD1 covers 8 bases. The CDR3 has 12 residues. Trimming cost V 4 bases and J 9 bases; bases outside gene matches: 4. Germline V gene sequence: CDR1 LNHDA, CDR2 SQIVND (reference sequence). This chain's CDR3 is CASSNRGMSYTF. CDR3 nucleotide sequence: TGTGCCAGTAGTAACAGGGGGATGAGCTACACCTTC.

The CDR3 DNA sequence: TGTGCCAGCGGACAGGGGGCTCAGCCCCAGCATTTT. Amino acids: CASGQGAQPQHF. The chain recombines TRBV12-3 or TRBV12-4 with TRBJ1-5; 11 bases map to TRBD1. The junction had 0 bases not matched to a gene; V was cut back by 8 bases and J by 6 bases. There are 12 residues in the CDR3.

The chain recombines TRBV9 with TRBJ2-1; TRBD1 aligns across 8 bases. The CDR3 is 14 residues long. V shed 3 bases and J 8 bases; nucleotides not matched to a gene: 7. Germline V gives CDR1 SGDLS, CDR2 YYNGEE. The CDR3 region has the DNA TGTGCCAGCAGCGCTCGACAGGGGTACGATGAGCAGTTCTTC. Translating it yields CASSARQGYDEQFF. Combining the CDR3 with reference TRBV9 and TRBJ2-1 gives the whole variable domain DSGVTQTPKHLITATGQRVTLRCSPRSGDLSVYWYQQSLDQGLQFLIQYYNGEERAKGNILERFSAQQFPDLHSELNLSSLELGDSALYFCASSARQGYDEQFFGPGTRLTVL.

This rearrangement joins TRBV7-2 to TRBJ2-2, with 10 positions matching TRBD2. The CDR3 runs 17 residues. V lost 1 base to trimming and J lost 5 bases; unmatched junction nucleotides: 7. The germline CDR1 and CDR2 sequences are SGHTA and FQGNSA. The CDR3 nucleotides are TGTGCCAGCAGCTTAGGGGCCCTGACTAGCGGGACCGGGGAGCTGTTTTTT. Its protein product is CASSLGALTSGTGELFF.

The chain carries TRBV27 and TRBJ2-3, with 10 positions matching TRBD1. CDR3 length: 17 amino acids. Losses at the gene ends were 5 bases for V and 5 bases for J; bases not matched to a gene: 13. Germline loops: CDR1 MNHEY, CDR2 SMNVEV (reference sequence). This chain's CDR3 is CASSLAWTGGLGDTQYF. The CDR3 coding sequence is TGTGCCAGCAGTCTAGCATGGACAGGGGGATTGGGAGATACGCAGTATTTT.

This CDR3 reads CASSQGQGRQPQHF. DNA of the CDR3: TGTGCCAGCTCACAAGGACAGGGACGTCAGCCCCAGCATTTT. J is TRBJ1-5 and V is TRBV18, with 8 bases lining up with TRBD1. Germline V lookup: CDR1 KGHSH, CDR2 LQKENI. V was clipped by 4 bases and J by 6 bases; unmatched bases: 5. This CDR3 is 14 amino acids long.